Shown below are 25 T cell receptor beta chains from a single sample sequenced in a study of cytomegalovirus exposure and HLA in healthy donors. PCR amplification relied on 60 Vbeta primers (plus 13 Jbeta primers). Repertoires were generated with immunoSEQ multiplex PCR, while TCRdb's copy carries only in-frame clones and drops some. The table shows about 160,000 clones, with just under 80% occurring only once. The material sequenced was PBMCs. These receptor sequences come from a woman aged 45-60 years in good health and CMV-seronegative.

This clone turned up a few times. The rearrangement links TRBV13 to TRBJ2-7; 10 bases align to TRBD2. CDR1 is PRHDT and CDR2 is FYEKMQ in the germline V gene (reference sequence). V trimming: 2 bases; J trimming: 3 bases; junction bases outside the gene matches: 7. The CDR3 is 16 residues long. The CDR3 loop reads CASSLLMASGGYEQYF. Written as DNA, the CDR3 is TGTGCCAGCAGCTTACTAATGGCTAGCGGGGGCTACGAGCAGTACTTC. The whole variable domain, filled in from reference TRBV13 and TRBJ2-7, reads AAGVIQSPRHLIKEKRETATLKCYPIPRHDTVYWYQQGPGQDPQFLISFYEKMQSDKGSIPDRFSAQQFSDYHSELNMSSLELGDSALYFCASSLLMASGGYEQYFGPGTRLTVT.

V usage is TRBV4-1 and J usage is TRBJ1-4, with D hard to call. Germline CDR1 and CDR2: MGHRA and YSYEKL. V was shortened by 0 bases and J by 5 bases, with 13 bases between the two germline ends. This CDR3 comprises 16 residues. Written as DNA, the CDR3 is TGCGCCAGCAGCCAAGATAGCGGGAGGAGGAATGAAAAACTGTTTTTT. Translation: CASSQDSGRRNEKLFF.

The V gene is TRBV2, the J gene TRBJ2-7, with 10 bases lining up with TRBD1. With 6 bases clipped from V and 3 bases from J, the junction kept 2 bases outside the gene matches. Germline-derived CDR1 and CDR2 are SNHLY and FYNNEI. CDR3 length: 13 amino acids. CDR3 amino acids: CASSRDRGYEQYF. The CDR3 DNA reads as TGTGCCAGCAGCCGGGACAGGGGCTACGAGCAGTACTTC. Looking up the rest from reference TRBV2 and TRBJ2-7 gives the full variable domain: EPEVTQTPSHQVTQMGQEVILRCVPISNHLYFYWYRQILGQKVEFLVSFYNNEISEKSEIFDDQFSVERPDGSNFTLKIRSTKLEDSAMYFCASSRDRGYEQYFGPGTRLTVT.

The chain employs TRBV28 and TRBJ1-5, with D maybe TRBD1 (5 bases). The CDR3 spans 15 residues. CDR1 is MDHEN, CDR2 SYDVKM, per germline. V was cut by 7 bases and J by 8 bases, with 21 bases left in between. The CDR3 DNA reads TGTGCCAGCACGTGGGGGGGGAAATGGAGTGAGCCCCAGCATTTT. Its protein product is CASTWGGKWSEPQHF.

This clone was counted a single time. CDR3 nucleotides: TGCGCCAGCAGTCCCGGACAGGGAGGAGGATACGAGCAGTACTTC. As protein: CASSPGQGGGYEQYF. The chain links TRBV5-1 to TRBJ2-7; 8 bases align to TRBD1. The J segment lost 4 bases and the V segment lost 5 bases, leaving 11 bases of the junction unmatched. CDR3 length: 15 amino acids. Germline V lookup: CDR1 SGHRS, CDR2 YFSETQ. The full variable domain, rest sourced from reference TRBV5-1 and TRBJ2-7, is KAGVTQTPRYLIKTRGQQVTLSCSPISGHRSVSWYQQTPGQGLQFLFEYFSETQRNKGNFPGRFSGRQFSNSRSEMNVSTLELGDSALYLCASSPGQGGGYEQYFGPGTRLTVT.

The DNA of the CDR3 is TGTGCCAGCAGTTCCCCCGCGGGAGTCTCCTACAATGAGCAGTTCTTC. Translated, it gives CASSSPAGVSYNEQFF. The chain couples TRBV28 to TRBJ2-1; 7 positions agree with TRBD2. This CDR3 is built from 16 residues. V dropped 4 bases and J dropped 0; count of bases not matched to a gene: 6. Germline V gene sequence: CDR1 MDHEN, CDR2 SYDVKM. The variable domain in full, completed from reference TRBV28 and TRBJ2-1, reads DVKVTQSSRYLVKRTGEKVFLECVQDMDHENMFWYRQDPGLGLRLIYFSYDVKMKEKGDIPEGYSVSREKKERFSLILESASTNQTSMYLCASSSPAGVSYNEQFFGPGTRLTVL.

Concerning this clone: The germline gene is not matched at one end of the junction; a read error may be the cause. This chain uses TRBV7-9 with TRBJ1-2; D is unclear. CDR1 is SEHNR and CDR2 is FQNEAQ in the germline V gene (reference sequence). The CDR3 runs 12 residues. CDR3: CASSYGEGDPSF. CDR3 nucleotide sequence: TGTGCCAGCAGTTACGGGGAGGGCGATCCCAGCTTC. The variable domain in full, with the rest retrieved from reference TRBV7-9 and TRBJ1-2, is DTGVSQNPRHKITKRGQNVTFRCDPISEHNRLYWYRQTLGQGPEFLTYFQNEAQLEKSRLLSDRFSAERPKGSFSTLEIQRTEQGDSAMYLCASSYGEGDPSFGSGTRLTVV.

The rearrangement joins TRBV28 to TRBJ2-3; 8 bases fit TRBD2. The CDR3 length is 14 residues. Looked up from germline, CDR1 is MDHEN and CDR2 is SYDVKM. Germline trimming cut 3 bases from V and 3 bases from J; bases unmatched to any gene: 2. DNA for the CDR3: TGTGCCAGCAGTTTGGCGGGAGGAACAGATACGCAGTATTTT. Translating it yields CASSLAGGTDTQYF.

This sequence joins TRBV27 and TRBJ1-2, with TRBD1 matching 9 bases. This CDR3 spans 17 amino acids. Germline V gives CDR1 MNHEY, CDR2 SMNVEV (reference sequence). V lost 8 bases, J lost 5 bases, and 18 bases stayed unmatched. The CDR3 spells CASPKYTGTGQVYGYTF. In nucleotides, the CDR3 is TGTGCCAGCCCGAAATATACCGGGACAGGGCAGGTTTATGGCTACACCTTC.

This chain links TRBV27 with TRBJ1-1; D gene ambiguous. Germline values: CDR1 MNHEY, CDR2 SMNVEV (reference sequence). The CDR3 is 14 amino acids. Trimming took off 5 bases at V and 0 bases at J, with 10 bases between the two ends. DNA of the CDR3: TGTGCCAGCAGTGCTTCGAGAATGAACACTGAAGCTTTCTTT. Its translation: CASSASRMNTEAFF.

The CDR3 coding sequence is TGTGCCAGCAGTTTAGTTACAGGTCTGGGACAAGAGACCCAGTACTTC. Translated, it gives CASSLVTGLGQETQYF. The chain combines TRBV28 with TRBJ2-5; D is possibly TRBD1 (5 bases). Germline loops: CDR1 MDHEN, CDR2 SYDVKM. The CDR3 is 16 amino acids. Trimming took 2 bases from V and 2 from J, leaving 15 bases between them.

The chain uses TRBV5-6 and TRBJ2-1; 8 bases agree with TRBD1. Unmatched junction bases numbered 9, after V lost 0 bases and J lost 10 bases. CDR1 is SGHDT and CDR2 is YYEEEE in the germline V gene. There are 15 residues in the CDR3. CDR3 amino acids: CASSLGVGTGREQFF. The CDR3 coding sequence is TGTGCCAGCAGCTTGGGGGTGGGGACAGGTCGGGAGCAGTTCTTC. The full variable domain, with the rest looked up from reference TRBV5-6 and TRBJ2-1, is DAGVTQSPTHLIKTRGQQVTLRCSPKSGHDTVSWYQQALGQGPQFIFQYYEEEERQRGNFPDRFSGHQFPNYSSELNVNALLLGDSALYLCASSLGVGTGREQFFGPGTRLTVL.

This chain links TRBV27 with TRBJ1-2, with TRBD1 as a possible D gene (5 bases). This CDR3 spans 16 amino acids. Germline CDR1 is MNHEY and CDR2 is SMNVEV (reference sequence). Trimming shortened V by 4 bases and J by 8 bases, and 23 bases separated the two germline ends. The CDR3 region is CASSSLTASSVGGYTF. The CDR3 DNA reads TGTGCCAGCAGTTCCTTGACAGCATCCTCGGTGGGGGGCTACACCTTC.

This chain uses TRBV9 with TRBJ2-7; 8 bases map to TRBD1. Germline CDR1 SGDLS, CDR2 YYNGEE. The CDR3 extends over 14 amino acids. V lost 3 bases to trimming and J lost 3 bases; unmatched junction nucleotides: 5. CDR3 sequence reads: CASSAGDRNYEQYF. In DNA form, the CDR3 reads TGTGCCAGCAGCGCCGGGGACAGGAACTACGAGCAGTACTTC.

V usage is TRBV19 and J usage is TRBJ2-7, with 8 bases aligning to TRBD2. This CDR3 region has 14 residues. Germline V gives CDR1 LNHDA, CDR2 SQIVND (reference sequence). V trimming: 6 bases; J trimming: 3 bases; junction bases outside the gene matches: 7. The CDR3 coding sequence is TGTGCCAGTAGCCGGGGGGGAGCAAACTACGAGCAGTACTTC. Protein product: CASSRGGANYEQYF.

This clone was detected only once. The rearrangement joins TRBV6-4 to TRBJ2-1; tentatively, D is TRBD1 (5 bases). The ends were cut back, 4 bases at V and 7 bases at J, with 14 bases in the middle. Germline V gene sequence: CDR1 MRHNA, CDR2 SNTAGT. This CDR3 has 14 residues. The CDR3 coding sequence is TGTGCCAGCAGTGTAGAGGCAGGGTTGAATGAGCAGTTCTTC. It translates to CASSVEAGLNEQFF.

This clone was seen once. The V and J genes are TRBV6-6 and TRBJ1-6; D perhaps matches TRBD1 (6 bases). In germline, CDR1 is MNHNY, CDR2 SVGAGI (reference sequence). Trimming left V 6 bases short and J 7 bases short, with 13 bases between. The CDR3 spans 14 residues. The CDR3: CASRNREANSPLHF. CDR3 sequence (DNA): TGTGCCAGCAGGAACAGGGAAGCCAATTCACCCCTCCACTTT.

The chain joins TRBV25-1 to TRBJ1-2; perhaps TRBD1 as D (6 bases). V was cut by 5 bases and J by 0 bases, with 10 bases left in between. The CDR3 spans 14 residues. Germline V gene sequence: CDR1 MGHDK, CDR2 SYGVNS. Here the CDR3 DNA reads TGTGCCAGCAGTACAGGGACAACTAACTATGGCTACACCTTC. It codes for CASSTGTTNYGYTF.

The gene calls are TRBV19 and TRBJ1-5; a possible D gene is TRBD1 (6 bases). The germline gives CDR1 LNHDA, CDR2 SQIVND (reference sequence). The ends were cut back, 7 bases at V and 3 bases at J, with 16 bases in the middle. This CDR3 contains 15 residues. The CDR3, as DNA: TGTGCCAGTAACCATTTGTGGGACAACAATCAGCCCCAGCATTTT. The encoded protein is CASNHLWDNNQPQHF.

The chain recombines TRBV9 with TRBJ2-2, with TRBD1 identical over 11 bases. Trimming cost V 6 bases and J 7 bases; bases outside gene matches: 5. Per the germline V gene, CDR1 is SGDLS and CDR2 is YYNGEE. CDR3 size: 14 residues. CDR3 loop: CASKGQGADGELFF. The CDR3 DNA sequence: TGTGCCAGCAAAGGACAGGGGGCTGACGGGGAGCTGTTTTTT.

The chain combines TRBV7-9 with TRBJ1-2; TRBD1 agrees at 10 bases. V lost 4 bases, J lost 4 bases, and 6 bases stayed unmatched. Germline V gene sequence: CDR1 SEHNR, CDR2 FQNEAQ (reference sequence). CDR3 length: 15 amino acids. The CDR3 region is CASSSSGQGSYGYTF. CDR3 sequence (DNA): TGTGCCAGCAGCTCCTCGGGACAGGGGAGCTATGGCTACACCTTC.

This clone was observed a handful of times. V and J are TRBV4-2 and TRBJ1-3; D unclear. In germline, CDR1 is LGHNA, CDR2 YNFKEQ. Trimming took off 0 bases at V and 10 bases at J, with 10 bases between the two ends. This CDR3 has 13 amino acids. The CDR3 coding sequence is TGTGCCAGCAGCCAAGACCTCTGGCATACCATATATTTT. This gives the protein CASSQDLWHTIYF.

This chain joins TRBV10-3 and TRBJ1-2; TRBD1 matches at 9 bases. The CDR3 consists of 15 residues. Germline V gene data show CDR1 as ENHRY and CDR2 as SYGVKD. With V trimmed by 2 bases and J by 5 bases, 6 bases remained unmatched. CDR3 loop: CAISERDRENYGYTF. In DNA form, the CDR3 reads TGTGCCATCAGTGAGAGGGACAGGGAAAATTATGGCTACACCTTC.

In its sample, this clone was seen a few times. The chain has TRBV7-9 and TRBJ2-3; TRBD2 aligns across 9 bases. Germline loops: CDR1 SEHNR, CDR2 FQNEAQ (reference sequence). This CDR3 has 18 residues. The ends lost 3 bases at V and 4 bases at J; junction bases unmatched: 14. CDR3 in amino acids: CASSFGGRAALGSDTQYF. CDR3 in DNA: TGTGCCAGCAGCTTTGGCGGGAGGGCTGCCTTAGGCTCAGATACGCAGTATTTT. Full variable domain (missing parts from reference TRBV7-9 and TRBJ2-3): DTGVSQNPRHKITKRGQNVTFRCDPISEHNRLYWYRQTLGQGPEFLTYFQNEAQLEKSRLLSDRFSAERPKGSFSTLEIQRTEQGDSAMYLCASSFGGRAALGSDTQYFGPGTRLTVL.

As for this clone: Other DNA sequences in this specimen translate into the identical CDR3. The chain uses TRBV4-1 and TRBJ1-1, with unresolved D. The CDR3 length is 13 residues. The V gene lost 3 bases and the J gene lost 4 bases, with 9 bases spanning the gap. Germline CDR1 reads MGHRA; CDR2 reads YSYEKL. The CDR3 nucleotides are TGCGCCAGCAGCCAGGGCCGGGGCACTGAAGCTTTCTTT. Its protein product is CASSQGRGTEAFF.